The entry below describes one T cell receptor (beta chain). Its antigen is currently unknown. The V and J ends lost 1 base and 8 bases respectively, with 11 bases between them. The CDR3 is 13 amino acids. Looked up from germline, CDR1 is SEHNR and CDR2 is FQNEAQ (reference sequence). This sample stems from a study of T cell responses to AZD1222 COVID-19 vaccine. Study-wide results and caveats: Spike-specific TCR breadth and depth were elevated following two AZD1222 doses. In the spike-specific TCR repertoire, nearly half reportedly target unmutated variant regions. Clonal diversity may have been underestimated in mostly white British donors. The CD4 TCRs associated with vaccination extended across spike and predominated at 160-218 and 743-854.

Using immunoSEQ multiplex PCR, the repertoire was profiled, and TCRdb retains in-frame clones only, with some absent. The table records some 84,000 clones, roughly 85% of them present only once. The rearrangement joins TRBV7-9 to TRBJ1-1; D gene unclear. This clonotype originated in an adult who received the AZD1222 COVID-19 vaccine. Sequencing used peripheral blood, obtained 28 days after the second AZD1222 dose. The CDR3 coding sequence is TGTGCCAGCAGCTTAGTTCGGGGTTCCGAAGCTTTCTTT. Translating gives CASSLVRGSEAFF.